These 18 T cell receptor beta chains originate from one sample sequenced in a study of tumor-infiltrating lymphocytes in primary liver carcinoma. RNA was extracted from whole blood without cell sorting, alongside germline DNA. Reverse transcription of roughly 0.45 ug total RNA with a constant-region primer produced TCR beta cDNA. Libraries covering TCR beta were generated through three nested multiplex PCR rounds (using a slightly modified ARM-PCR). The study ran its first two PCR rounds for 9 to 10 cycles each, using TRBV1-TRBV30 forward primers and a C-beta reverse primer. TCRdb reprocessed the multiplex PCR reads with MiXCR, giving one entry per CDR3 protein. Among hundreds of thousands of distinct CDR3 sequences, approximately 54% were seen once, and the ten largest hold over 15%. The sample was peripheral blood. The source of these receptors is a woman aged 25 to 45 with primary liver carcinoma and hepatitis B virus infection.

In nucleotides, the CDR3 is TGTGCCTGGAGTTTATCGAGGACCGGGGAGCTGTTTTTT. It codes for CAWSLSRTGELFF. The gene calls are TRBV30 and TRBJ2-2, with D unclear. Germline CDR1 is GTSNPN and CDR2 is SVGIG (reference sequence). V was shortened by 2 bases and J by 5 bases, with 9 bases between the two germline ends. CDR3 length: 13 residues.

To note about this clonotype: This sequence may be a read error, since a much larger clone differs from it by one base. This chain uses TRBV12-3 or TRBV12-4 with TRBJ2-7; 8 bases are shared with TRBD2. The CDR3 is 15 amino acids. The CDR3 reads CTSSPISGIHYEQYF. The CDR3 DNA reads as TGTACCAGCAGCCCAATTAGCGGGATTCACTACGAGCAGTACTTC.

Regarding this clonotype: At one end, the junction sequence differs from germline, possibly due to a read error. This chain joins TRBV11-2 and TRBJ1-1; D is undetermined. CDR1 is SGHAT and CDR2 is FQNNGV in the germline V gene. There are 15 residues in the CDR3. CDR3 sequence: CASSFGGSLNTEAFF. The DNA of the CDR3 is TGTGCCAGCAGCTTTGGTGGCAGCTTGAACACTGAAGCTTTTTTT.

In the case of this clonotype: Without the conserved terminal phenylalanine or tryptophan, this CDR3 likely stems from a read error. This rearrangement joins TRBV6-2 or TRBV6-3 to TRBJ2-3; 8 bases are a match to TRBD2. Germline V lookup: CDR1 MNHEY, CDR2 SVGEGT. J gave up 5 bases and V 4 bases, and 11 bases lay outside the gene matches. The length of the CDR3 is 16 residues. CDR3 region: CASSLTESGSRDTQYS. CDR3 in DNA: TGTGCCAGCAGTTTAACTGAAAGCGGGAGTAGAGATACGCAGTATTCT.

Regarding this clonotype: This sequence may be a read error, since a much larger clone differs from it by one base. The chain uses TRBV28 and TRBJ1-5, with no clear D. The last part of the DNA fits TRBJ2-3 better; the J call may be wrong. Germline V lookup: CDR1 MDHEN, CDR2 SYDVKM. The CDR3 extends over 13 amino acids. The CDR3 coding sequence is TGTGCCAGCAGGGATATTGGGAATCAGCCCCAGTATTTT. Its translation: CASRDIGNQPQYF.

The CDR3 bases are TGTGCCAGCACCGGGGCCAACGTCCTGACTTTC. Translated: CASTGANVLTF. J is TRBJ2-6 and V is TRBV6-2 or TRBV6-3, with D unclear. The CDR3 contains 11 residues. The V gene lost 7 bases and the J gene lost 4 bases, with 2 bases spanning the gap. The V gene's germline CDR1 is MNHEY and CDR2 SVGEGT.

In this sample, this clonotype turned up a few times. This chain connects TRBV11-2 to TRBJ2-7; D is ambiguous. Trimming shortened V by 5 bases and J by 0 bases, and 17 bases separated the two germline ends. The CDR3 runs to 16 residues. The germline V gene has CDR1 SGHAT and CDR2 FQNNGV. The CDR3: CASSKRLKRDSYEQYF. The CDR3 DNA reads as TGTGCCAGCAGCAAAAGACTGAAAAGGGACTCCTACGAGCAGTACTTC.

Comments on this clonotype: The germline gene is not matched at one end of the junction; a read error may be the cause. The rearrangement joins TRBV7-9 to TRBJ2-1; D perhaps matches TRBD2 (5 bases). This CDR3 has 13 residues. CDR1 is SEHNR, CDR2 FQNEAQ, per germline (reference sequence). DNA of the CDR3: TGTGCTAGCAGCGCCCTCCCGAGCGGCGAGCAGTTCTTC. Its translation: CASSALPSGEQFF. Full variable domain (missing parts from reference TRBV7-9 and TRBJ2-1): DTGVSQNPRHKITKRGQNVTFRCDPISEHNRLYWYRQTLGQGPEFLTYFQNEAQLEKSRLLSDRFSAERPKGSFSTLEIQRTEQGDSAMYLCASSALPSGEQFFGPGTRLTVL.

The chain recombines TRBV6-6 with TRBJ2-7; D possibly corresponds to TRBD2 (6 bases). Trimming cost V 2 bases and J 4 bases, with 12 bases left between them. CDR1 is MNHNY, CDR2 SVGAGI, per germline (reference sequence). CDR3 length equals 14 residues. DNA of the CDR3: TGTGCCAGCAGTTACGGGGGGTCGACTTACGAGCAGTACTTC. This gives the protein CASSYGGSTYEQYF.

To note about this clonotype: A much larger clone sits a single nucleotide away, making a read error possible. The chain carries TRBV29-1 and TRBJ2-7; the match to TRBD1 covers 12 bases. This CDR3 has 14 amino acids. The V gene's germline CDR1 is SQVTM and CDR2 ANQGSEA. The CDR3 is CSVEVGTGGYEQNF. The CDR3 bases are TGCAGCGTTGAAGTCGGGACAGGGGGCTACGAGCAGAACTTC.

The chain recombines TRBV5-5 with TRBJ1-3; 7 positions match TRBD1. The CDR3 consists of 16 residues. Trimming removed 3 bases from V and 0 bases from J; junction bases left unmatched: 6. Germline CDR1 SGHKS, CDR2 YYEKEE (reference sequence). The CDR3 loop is CASSSSGQLSGNTIYF. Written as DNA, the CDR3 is TGTGCCAGCAGCTCTTCGGGACAGCTCTCTGGAAACACCATATATTTT. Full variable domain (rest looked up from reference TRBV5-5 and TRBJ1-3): DAGVTQSPTHLIKTRGQQVTLRCSPISGHKSVSWYQQVLGQGPQFIFQYYEKEERGRGNFPDRFSARQFPNYSSELNVNALLLGDSALYLCASSSSGQLSGNTIYFGEGSWLTVV.

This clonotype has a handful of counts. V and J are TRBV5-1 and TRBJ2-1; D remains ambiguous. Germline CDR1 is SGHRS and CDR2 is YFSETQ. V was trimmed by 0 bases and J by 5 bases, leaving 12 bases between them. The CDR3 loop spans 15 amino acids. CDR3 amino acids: CASSLVEVQNNEQFF. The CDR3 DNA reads TGCGCCAGCAGCTTGGTTGAGGTCCAGAACAATGAGCAGTTCTTC. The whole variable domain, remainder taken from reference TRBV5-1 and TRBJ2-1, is KAGVTQTPRYLIKTRGQQVTLSCSPISGHRSVSWYQQTPGQGLQFLFEYFSETQRNKGNFPGRFSGRQFSNSRSEMNVSTLELGDSALYLCASSLVEVQNNEQFFGPGTRLTVL.

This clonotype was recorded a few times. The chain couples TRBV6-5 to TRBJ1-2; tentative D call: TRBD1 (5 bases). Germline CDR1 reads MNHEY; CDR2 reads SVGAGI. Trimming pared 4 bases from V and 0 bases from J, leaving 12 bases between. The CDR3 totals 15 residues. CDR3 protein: CASSLSGASNYGYTF. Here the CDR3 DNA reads TGTGCCAGCAGTTTGTCCGGGGCCTCTAACTATGGCTACACCTTC.

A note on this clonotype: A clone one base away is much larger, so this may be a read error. CDR3 region: CASSYQPSYGYTF. The CDR3 nucleotides read TGTGCCAGCAGTTACCAGCCTAGCTATGGCTACACCTTC. The rearrangement uses TRBV6-6 and TRBJ1-2; D is unresolved. CDR1 is MNHNY, CDR2 SVGAGI, per germline (reference sequence). This CDR3 comprises 13 residues. Trimming stripped 2 bases from V and 4 bases from J, with 8 bases between.

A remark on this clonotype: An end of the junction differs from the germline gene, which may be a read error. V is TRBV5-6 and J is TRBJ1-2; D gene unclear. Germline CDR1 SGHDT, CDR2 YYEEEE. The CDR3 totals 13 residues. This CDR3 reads CASSLTDNYGYIF. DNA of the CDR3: TGTGCCAGCAGCTTGACCGATAACTATGGCTACATCTTC.

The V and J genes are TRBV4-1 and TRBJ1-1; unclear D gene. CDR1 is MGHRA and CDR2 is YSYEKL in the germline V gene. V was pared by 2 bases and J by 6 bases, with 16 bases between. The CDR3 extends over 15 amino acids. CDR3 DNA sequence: TGCGCCAGCAGCCAATATGGCCTGTGGACCGCTGAAGCTTTCTTT. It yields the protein CASSQYGLWTAEAFF.

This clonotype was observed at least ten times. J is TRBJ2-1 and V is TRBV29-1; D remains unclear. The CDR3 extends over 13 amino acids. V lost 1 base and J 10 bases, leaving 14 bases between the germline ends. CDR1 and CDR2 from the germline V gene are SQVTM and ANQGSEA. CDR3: CSVEVFVQTEQFF. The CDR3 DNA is TGCAGCGTTGAAGTCTTCGTCCAAACGGAGCAGTTCTTC.

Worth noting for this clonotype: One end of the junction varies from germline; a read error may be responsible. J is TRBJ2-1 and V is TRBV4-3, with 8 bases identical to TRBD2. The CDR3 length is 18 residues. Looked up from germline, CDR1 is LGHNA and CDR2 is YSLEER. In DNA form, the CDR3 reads TGTGCCAGCAGCCCCTCGGGGGGGGGAGGTAGCTCCTACAATGAGCAGCTCTTC. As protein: CASSPSGGGGSSYNEQLF.